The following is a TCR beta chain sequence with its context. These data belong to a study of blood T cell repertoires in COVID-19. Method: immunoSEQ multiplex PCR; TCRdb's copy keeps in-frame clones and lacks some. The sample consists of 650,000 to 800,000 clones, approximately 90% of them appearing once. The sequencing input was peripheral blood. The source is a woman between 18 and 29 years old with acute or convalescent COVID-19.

CDR3 sequence: CASSQDPRPTNEKLFF. The CDR3, as DNA: TGCGCCAGCAGCCAAGATCCGCGGCCAACTAATGAAAAACTGTTTTTT. V usage is TRBV4-3 and J usage is TRBJ1-4, with D uncertain. V lost 0 bases and J 0 bases, leaving 8 bases between the germline ends. The CDR3 consists of 16 residues. From germline, CDR1 is LGHNA and CDR2 YSLEER.